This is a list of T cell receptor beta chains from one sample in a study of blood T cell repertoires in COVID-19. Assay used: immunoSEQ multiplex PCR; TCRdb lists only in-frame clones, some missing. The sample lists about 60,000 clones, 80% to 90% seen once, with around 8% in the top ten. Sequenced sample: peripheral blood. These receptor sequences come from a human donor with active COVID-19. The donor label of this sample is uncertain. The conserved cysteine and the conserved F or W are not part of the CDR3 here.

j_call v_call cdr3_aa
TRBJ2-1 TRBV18 ASSPRGLAGGYSEQF
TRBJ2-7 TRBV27 ASGGAREQY
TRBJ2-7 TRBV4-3 ASSQGWAGLAGTYEQY
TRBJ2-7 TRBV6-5 ASRNKDSSYEQY
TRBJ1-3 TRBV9 ASSVELGEFSGNTIY
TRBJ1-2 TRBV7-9 ASSLLTGFYGYT
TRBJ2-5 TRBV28 ASSTSRETQY
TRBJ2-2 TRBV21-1 ASSKEEKVNTGELF
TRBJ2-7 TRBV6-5 ASSSTGYYEQY
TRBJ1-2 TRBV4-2 ASSQAPGYGYT
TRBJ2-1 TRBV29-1 SVEDLSPGQF
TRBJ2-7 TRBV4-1 ASSQAGKSYEQY
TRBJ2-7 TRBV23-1 ASLAATYEQY
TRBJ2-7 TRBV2 ASGRIDEQY
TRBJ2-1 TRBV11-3 ASSLGLNEQF
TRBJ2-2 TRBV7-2 ASSTQGGALPGELF
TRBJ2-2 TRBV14 ASSQDESGAGELF
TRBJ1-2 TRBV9 ASSAPQAAKT
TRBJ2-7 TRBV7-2 ASSFGSSYEQY
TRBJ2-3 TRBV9 ASSVGAGSTDTQY
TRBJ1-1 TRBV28 ASRWGTGRGNTEAF
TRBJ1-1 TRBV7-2 ASSSSLDIMNTEAF
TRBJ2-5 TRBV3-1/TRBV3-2 ASSQVRETQY
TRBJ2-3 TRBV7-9 ASSRLAGGHTDTQY
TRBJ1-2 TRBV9 ASSVGPLEGYT
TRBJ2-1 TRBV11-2 ASSSPTSGSINEQF
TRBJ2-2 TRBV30 AWSSAPPRVGNTGELF
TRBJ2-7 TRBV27 ASSLVTRGRLYEQY
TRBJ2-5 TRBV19 ASKASGPQETQY
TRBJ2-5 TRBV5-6 ASSFATSGRETQY
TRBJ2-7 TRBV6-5 ASSSRDRAPYEQY
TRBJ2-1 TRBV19 ASSKVPSGRAQGEQF
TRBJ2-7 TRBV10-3 AISESGRQNQYEQY
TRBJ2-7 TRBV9 ASSARTSGPYEQY
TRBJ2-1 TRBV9 ASSVTSGGQNEQF
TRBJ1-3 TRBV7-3 ASSLGLIRELNTIY
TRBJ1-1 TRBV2 ASMVGRMNTEAF
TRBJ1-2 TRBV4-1 ASSQDRTGKGYT
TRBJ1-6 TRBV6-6 ATWGEGSGSPLH
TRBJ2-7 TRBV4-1 ASSQESASGTYEQY
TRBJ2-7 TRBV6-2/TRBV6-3 ASSPSGSVAYEQY
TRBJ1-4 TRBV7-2 ASSFRDSTNEKLF
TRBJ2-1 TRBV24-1 ATGGGGYNEQF
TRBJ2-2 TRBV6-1 ASSDELAGESGELF
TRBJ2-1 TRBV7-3 ASSPTGARGSYNEQF
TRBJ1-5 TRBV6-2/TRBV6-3 ASSYAETSNQPQH
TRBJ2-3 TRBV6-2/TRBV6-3 ASSNRYSTDTQY